The sequence of this T cell receptor (beta chain) was determined in a study of blood T cell repertoires in COVID-19. The protocol was immunoSEQ multiplex PCR, while the TCRdb copy is restricted to in-frame clones and leaves out a portion. The table shows hundreds of thousands of clones, with 75% to 90% occurring only once. The CDR3 totals 13 residues. Germline V gene lookup returns CDR1 MDHEN and CDR2 SYDVKM. V was pared by 10 bases and J by 3 bases, with 15 bases between. This clone was seen many times. This receptor was obtained from a woman between 55 and 75 years old with COVID-19, enrolled during active disease. The rearrangement joins TRBV28 to TRBJ1-1; possibly TRBD1 for D (6 bases). Specimen: peripheral blood. The CDR3 nucleotides are TGTGCCACCATAATACAGGGCTACACTGAAGCTTTCTTT. Translation: CATIIQGYTEAFF.